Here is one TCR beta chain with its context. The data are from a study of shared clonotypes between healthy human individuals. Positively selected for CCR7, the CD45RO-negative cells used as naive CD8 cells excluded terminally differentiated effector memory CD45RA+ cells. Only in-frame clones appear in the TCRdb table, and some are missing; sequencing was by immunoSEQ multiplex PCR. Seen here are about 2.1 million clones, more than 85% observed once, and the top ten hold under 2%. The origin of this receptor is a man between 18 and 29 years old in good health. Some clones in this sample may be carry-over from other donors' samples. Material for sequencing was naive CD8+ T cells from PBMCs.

CDR3 coding DNA: TGTGCCAGTAGTCTCGAGCGGGAGGGCCCTCTGGCCGGGGAGCTGTTTTTT. Translated: CASSLEREGPLAGELFF. The V and J genes are TRBV19 and TRBJ2-2, with 10 nucleotides matching TRBD2. CDR1 and CDR2 (germline): LNHDA, SQIVND (reference sequence). Germline trimming cut 5 bases from V and 6 bases from J; bases unmatched to any gene: 12. The CDR3 length is 17 residues.